The 18 T cell receptor beta chains presented below share a single source sample, sequenced in a study of T cells in Graves' hyperthyroidism and ophthalmopathy. Amplified TCR beta CDR3 regions came from RNA transcripts. In the first-round RT-PCR of the TCR CDR3, the HTBI primer set was used. TCRdb used MiXCR to reprocess the multiplex PCR reads, holding one entry per CDR3 protein. The sample includes around 350,000 distinct CDR3 sequences, approximately 16% seen only once; the top ten take approximately 19%. The sequenced sample was blood. The receptors here all came from a woman in her fifties or sixties with Graves' ophthalmopathy.

This clonotype was seen repeatedly, ten times or more. This chain uses TRBV27 with TRBJ2-1, with TRBD1 matching 7 bases. In germline, CDR1 is MNHEY, CDR2 SMNVEV (reference sequence). The CDR3 consists of 17 residues. The V segment lost 5 bases and the J segment 1 base; nucleotides outside the gene matches: 11. The CDR3, as DNA: TGTGCCAGCAGTCCCCGAGACACAGGGGTATCCTACAATGAGCAGTTCTTC. Amino acid sequence: CASSPRDTGVSYNEQFF.

This clonotype was recorded many times. The V and J genes are TRBV13 and TRBJ2-3; 9 bases are shared with TRBD1. Germline trimming cut 5 bases from V and 3 bases from J; bases unmatched to any gene: 6. The CDR3 contains 15 residues. Per germline, CDR1 PRHDT and CDR2 FYEKMQ (reference sequence). The chain's CDR3 is CASSPHRGPTDTQYF. The CDR3 DNA reads TGTGCCAGCAGCCCACACAGGGGGCCTACAGATACGCAGTATTTT.

This clonotype has a count of ten or more. The chain has TRBV27 and TRBJ1-5, with D possibly matching TRBD1 (5 bases). CDR1 and CDR2 from the germline V gene are MNHEY and SMNVEV (reference sequence). Trimming took off 5 bases at V and 4 bases at J, with 18 bases between the two ends. The CDR3 covers 16 residues. CDR3 amino acids: CASSPSPGAKNQPQHF. The CDR3 region has the DNA TGTGCCAGCAGTCCATCACCCGGGGCGAAGAATCAGCCCCAGCATTTT.

This clonotype was recorded a few times. The rearrangement uses TRBV2 and TRBJ2-5; D may be TRBD2 (5 bases). V lost 7 bases and J 5 bases, leaving 11 bases between the germline ends. The CDR3 is made up of 12 amino acids. Germline V gives CDR1 SNHLY, CDR2 FYNNEI. CDR3 residues: CASKEGRETQYF. The DNA of the CDR3 is TGTGCCAGCAAAGAGGGTAGGGAGACCCAGTACTTC.

This clonotype was counted many times. The J gene is TRBJ2-5, the V gene TRBV27, with TRBD2 as a possible D gene (5 bases). From germline, CDR1 is MNHEY and CDR2 SMNVEV (reference sequence). This CDR3 contains 13 residues. Trimming shortened V by 5 bases and J by 5 bases, and 12 bases separated the two germline ends. The CDR3 protein is CASSLRRGETQYF. The CDR3 DNA follows: TGTGCCAGCAGTCTCCGACGAGGGGAGACCCAGTACTTC.

This clonotype has just a few counts. This chain links TRBV9 with TRBJ1-6, with 7 bases identical to TRBD1. The germline gives CDR1 SGDLS, CDR2 YYNGEE. This CDR3 has 16 amino acids. V shed 5 bases and J 3 bases; nucleotides not matched to a gene: 8. CDR3 amino acids: CASSPDRAHYNSPLHF. The CDR3 DNA sequence: TGTGCCAGCAGTCCTGACAGGGCCCACTATAATTCACCCCTCCACTTT.

This clonotype turned up a few times. This chain joins TRBV6-2 or TRBV6-3 and TRBJ2-3; 9 bases are a match to TRBD2. Looked up from germline, CDR1 is MNHEY and CDR2 is SVGEGT. Trimming took 5 bases from V and 2 from J; bases not matched to a gene: 5. This CDR3 contains 15 residues. CDR3 sequence (DNA): TGTGCCAGCAGTCTAGCGGGACCTCCCACAGATACGCAGTATTTT. Protein: CASSLAGPPTDTQYF.

This clonotype was seen many times. V usage is TRBV10-1 and J usage is TRBJ1-6; weak D call: TRBD1 (5 bases). The CDR3 length is 14 residues. CDR1 WNHNN and CDR2 SYGVQD come from the germline V gene (reference sequence). V lost 3 bases and J 4 bases, leaving 7 bases between the germline ends. Written as DNA, the CDR3 is TGCGCCAGCAGTGAAAGGGGATATAATTCACCCCTCCACTTT. Its translation: CASSERGYNSPLHF.

This chain joins TRBV10-1 and TRBJ1-3, with a possible D match to TRBD1 (5 bases). The germline CDR1 and CDR2 sequences are WNHNN and SYGVQD (reference sequence). This CDR3 comprises 16 residues. Trimming cost V 3 bases and J 2 bases, with 14 bases left between them. This CDR3 is CASSESGRRTGNTIYF. In DNA form, the CDR3 reads TGCGCCAGCAGTGAATCAGGGCGAAGAACTGGAAACACCATATATTTT.

In its sample, this clonotype was seen a few times. V usage is TRBV20-1 and J usage is TRBJ1-6; D gene ambiguous. Trimming removed 0 bases from V and 11 bases from J, with 5 bases in between. Germline V lookup: CDR1 DFQATT, CDR2 SNEGSKA (reference sequence). The length of the CDR3 is 11 residues. CDR3 nucleotide sequence: TGCAGTGCTAGAGAGGCCACACCCCTCCACTTT. Translated: CSAREATPLHF.

This clonotype was seen at least ten times. The genes are TRBV2 and TRBJ1-4; TRBD1 might be the D (6 bases). The CDR3 is 14 residues long. The V end lost 5 bases, the J end lost 7 bases, and 14 bases lay between the germline ends. Germline CDR1 and CDR2: SNHLY and FYNNEI. The CDR3 sequence: CASSRDTRGEKLFF. Here the CDR3 DNA reads TGTGCCAGCAGTAGGGACACCAGAGGTGAAAAACTGTTTTTT.

This clonotype occurred a few times. J is TRBJ2-6 and V is TRBV6-1; perhaps TRBD1 as D (5 bases). The V and J ends lost 6 bases and 2 bases respectively, with 8 bases between them. CDR1 and CDR2 (germline): MNHNS, SASEGT. The CDR3 totals 14 residues. CDR3 protein: CASSAGTGANVLTF. For the CDR3, the DNA is TGTGCCAGCAGCGCAGGGACTGGGGCCAACGTCCTGACTTTC.

V gene TRBV2 combines with J gene TRBJ1-2; TRBD1 matches at 7 bases. CDR3 length: 16 amino acids. CDR1 and CDR2 (germline): SNHLY, FYNNEI. Germline trimming cut 4 bases from V and 1 base from J; bases unmatched to any gene: 9. The CDR3 coding sequence is TGTGCCAGCAGTGTGAACAGGGGCCGTCGTAACTATGGCTACACCTTC. Translating gives CASSVNRGRRNYGYTF.

This clonotype was counted many times. The V and J genes are TRBV13 and TRBJ2-5; D tentatively reads TRBD1 or TRBD2 (5 bases each). The CDR3 is 14 amino acids. Trimming pared 5 bases from V and 6 bases from J, leaving 16 bases between. The V gene's germline CDR1 is PRHDT and CDR2 FYEKMQ (reference sequence). The CDR3 coding sequence is TGTGCCAGCAGCCCCGGGACCTCCAAAAAGACCCAGTACTTC. As protein: CASSPGTSKKTQYF.

The genes are TRBV5-5 and TRBJ2-5; 8 bases align to TRBD2. The CDR3 totals 17 residues. The germline V gene has CDR1 SGHKS and CDR2 YYEKEE (reference sequence). After removal of 3 bases from V and 5 bases from J, the junction contained 15 bases not matched to a gene. CDR3 protein: CASSSHGGGRLIETQYF. CDR3 coding DNA: TGTGCCAGCAGCTCTCACGGCGGGGGGAGGTTGATTGAGACCCAGTACTTC.

The table lists this clonotype with many counts. CDR3 nucleotide sequence: TGTGCCACCCTTAGCGGGAGGGCCCCGAACACCGGGGAGCTGTTTTTT. Translated: CATLSGRAPNTGELFF. V is TRBV6-1 and J is TRBJ2-2; 11 bases agree with TRBD2. The germline CDR1 and CDR2 sequences are MNHNS and SASEGT. The CDR3 sequence is 16 residues long. The trim removed 10 bases at V and 0 bases at J, leaving 7 bases unmatched.

The chain links TRBV2 to TRBJ2-7; 9 bases match TRBD1. Germline V CDR1 and CDR2: SNHLY, FYNNEI. V lost 2 bases and J lost 3; bases outside the gene matches: 14. The CDR3 covers 18 residues. CDR3: CASSESGLGDRDDYEQYF. For the CDR3, the DNA is TGTGCCAGCAGTGAATCGGGGCTCGGGGACAGGGATGACTACGAGCAGTACTTC.

This clonotype was seen many times. This chain links TRBV3-1 with TRBJ2-7, with D possibly TRBD2 on 6 matching bases. Germline V lookup: CDR1 LGHDT, CDR2 YNNKEL (reference sequence). The V and J ends lost 4 bases and 3 bases respectively, with 10 bases between them. The CDR3 covers 13 residues. CDR3 residues: CASSLGLLYEQYF. As DNA, the CDR3 is TGTGCCAGCAGCCTGGGACTTCTCTACGAGCAGTACTTC.